What follows are 10 T cell receptor beta chains derived from one specimen sequenced in a study of human T cells and chemical hapten exposure. As to time point: pre-sensitization, week 0. Treatment in this sample: therapeutic diphenylcyclopropenone sensitization with weekly scalp DPC. MiXCR, applied by TCRdb to the RACE reads, yields one record per CDR3 protein. The sample shows some 300,000 distinct CDR3 sequences, 4.5% to 7% of them seen only once. This specimen consisted of whole blood, obtained in connection with sensitization to the hapten diphenylcyclopropenone (DPC). The receptors originated from a woman aged 18 to 35 with alopecia areata. Some clones in this sample may be carry-over from other donors' samples.

There are a few counts of this clonotype. The rearrangement uses TRBV19 and TRBJ1-2; D is undetermined. This CDR3 is 13 amino acids long. Germline values: CDR1 LNHDA, CDR2 SQIVND (reference sequence). Trimming shortened V by 4 bases and J by 4 bases, and 10 bases separated the two germline ends. The CDR3 reads CASSTGRSYGYTF. CDR3 nucleotide sequence: TGTGCCAGTAGTACCGGACGGAGCTATGGCTACACCTTC.

Regarding this clonotype: A much bigger clone sits one base away, suggesting this may be a read error. The chain is built from TRBV19 and TRBJ2-7; the D gene is possibly TRBD2 (6 bases). CDR1 and CDR2 from the germline V gene are LNHDA and SQIVND (reference sequence). The length of the CDR3 is 14 residues. Deletions cut 7 bases from V and 6 bases from J, with 19 bases between. For the CDR3, the DNA is TGTGCCAGTAATCCCGGGCCGGCGGGGATCGAGCAGTACTTC. Residues: CASNPGPAGIEQYF.

The V and J genes are TRBV6-5 and TRBJ1-4, with 8 bases identical to TRBD1. Germline V CDR1 and CDR2: MNHEY, SVGAGI. CDR3 length: 15 amino acids. V shed 6 bases and J 7 bases; nucleotides not matched to a gene: 10. The CDR3 nucleotides read TGTGCCAGCAGCCTTTCGACAGGGGTTTTTGAAAAACTGTTTTTT. Its translation: CASSLSTGVFEKLFF.

Many counts were recorded for this clonotype. The chain carries TRBV20-1 and TRBJ1-1; D is uncertain. Germline V gene lookup returns CDR1 DFQATT and CDR2 SNEGSKA (reference sequence). The CDR3 spans 14 residues. Trimming pared 1 base from V and 8 bases from J, leaving 17 bases between. As DNA, the CDR3 is TGCAGTGCTAGAGCCGTAAACCAAGAGGGAGAAGCTTTCTTT. It yields the protein CSARAVNQEGEAFF.

This clonotype was observed a few times. V is TRBV20-1 and J is TRBJ2-1; D possibly corresponds to TRBD1 (6 bases). Germline CDR1 is DFQATT and CDR2 is SNEGSKA (reference sequence). V gave up 1 base and J gave up 5 bases, with 15 bases separating them. There are 15 residues in the CDR3. The CDR3 here is CSARAVGGGHNEQFF. CDR3 coding DNA: TGCAGTGCTAGAGCGGTAGGGGGTGGACACAATGAGCAGTTCTTC.

The chain combines TRBV6-6 with TRBJ2-1; 9 positions match TRBD2. Looked up from germline, CDR1 is MNHNY and CDR2 is SVGAGI (reference sequence). The V and J ends lost 8 bases and 5 bases, in that order; junction bases with no gene match: 4. This CDR3 is 13 amino acids long. The CDR3 coding sequence is TGTGCCAGCGAAGGGACTAGCCACAATGAGCAGTTCTTC. Translating gives CASEGTSHNEQFF.

At least ten counts were recorded for this clonotype. This chain links TRBV20-1 with TRBJ1-1; D may be TRBD1 (6 bases). Germline CDR1 is DFQATT and CDR2 is SNEGSKA (reference sequence). Trimming took 5 bases from V and 1 from J, leaving 8 bases between them. This CDR3 has 12 residues. CDR3 residues: CSAGQPNTEAFF. CDR3 DNA: TGCAGTGCTGGACAGCCGAACACTGAAGCTTTCTTT.

This clonotype was seen repeatedly, ten times or more. The rearrangement uses TRBV6-5 and TRBJ2-1; possible D gene TRBD1, 5 bases. V was cut by 0 bases and J by 4 bases, with 16 bases left in between. In germline, CDR1 is MNHEY, CDR2 SVGAGI. The CDR3 sequence is 17 residues long. The CDR3: CASSYSGQGNHYNEQFF. The CDR3 bases are TGTGCCAGCAGTTACTCGGGCCAGGGAAATCATTACAATGAGCAGTTCTTC.

This clonotype was counted ten times or more. V gene TRBV4-1 combines with J gene TRBJ2-7; 11 nucleotides agree with TRBD1. J was trimmed by 6 bases and V by 7 bases; bases with no gene match: 11. Germline assignment: CDR1 MGHRA and CDR2 YSYEKL. The CDR3 runs 15 residues. CDR3 loop: CASKKLDRGLGEQYF. CDR3 bases: TGCGCCAGCAAAAAATTGGACAGGGGGCTAGGCGAGCAGTACTTC.

Many counts were recorded for this clonotype. The chain is built from TRBV12-3 or TRBV12-4 and TRBJ1-1, with D possibly matching TRBD1 (5 bases). The CDR3 is 14 amino acids. Trimming took 6 bases from V and 1 from J, leaving 12 bases between them. The CDR3 coding sequence is TGTGCCAGCAGCCGGCGGGGCTCGAACACTGAAGCTTTCTTT. Protein sequence: CASSRRGSNTEAFF.